The sequence of this T cell receptor (beta chain) was determined in a study of quantifying T cell responses using KT2 cells. Overall study context: cDNA was made from DNase-treated RNA using alpha and beta constant primers.

A single-stranded UMI oligo with SP2 sequence was ligated to cDNA 3' ends. The first PCR ran 4 to 5 cycles with an equimolar RC1.1 and RC1.2 beta primer mix. TCRdb re-called the UMI-ligation and nested PCR reads through MiXCR, storing one row per CDR3 protein. The repertoire holds just under 50,000 distinct CDR3 sequences, with 11% as singletons. V was trimmed by 0 bases and J by 5 bases, leaving 10 bases between them. Germline values: CDR1 MNHNS, CDR2 SASEGT. This CDR3 is 14 amino acids long. Sequencing input: PBMCs spiked with cells of the T cell clone KT2. The TCR originated in a human donor. The chain joins TRBV6-1 to TRBJ1-1, with a weak D call TRBD1 (6 bases). The CDR3 sequence is CASSEAAGETEAFF. The CDR3 DNA is TGTGCCAGCAGTGAAGCGGCAGGGGAAACTGAAGCTTTCTTT.